This T cell receptor (beta chain) was captured by sequencing in a study of lymphopenia after photon versus proton radiotherapy. Repertoires were generated with immunoSEQ multiplex PCR, while TCRdb's copy carries only in-frame clones and drops some. The sample records about 4,900 clones, around 89% being singletons. Trimming at V came to 5 bases and at J to 0 bases, leaving 7 bases not matched to a gene. CDR1 MNHNY and CDR2 SVGAGI come from the germline V gene (reference sequence). The CDR3 contains 15 residues. Findings of the study overall: Survival link was tested only in deceased patients; proton benefit remains a possibility. Relative stability marked proton patients; photon patients lost diversity and naive cells. Post-nadir TCR diversity decline inversely tracked overall survival among those who died. After the lymphocyte nadir, photon-treated repertoires showed oligoclonal expansion, especially of CD8+ Temra cells.

In the case of this clone: Its antigen is unknown.

This TCR was sampled from a man of 80 years or more with cholangiocarcinoma. The chain employs TRBV6-6 and TRBJ2-7; 7 bases are a match to TRBD2. The sequences come from peripheral blood, collected from a patient treated with photon-based radiotherapy. CDR3 residues: CASSTSSGSSYEQYF. DNA for the CDR3: TGTGCCAGCAGTACTTCTAGCGGAAGCTCCTACGAGCAGTACTTC.